This TCR beta chain came from a study of shared clonotypes between healthy human individuals (dated by TCRdb to between 2020 and 2021). At the level of the whole study: Three men and two women, aged 18 to 49 years, made up the cohort. For each donor, CD4 naive and CD4 memory were each run on three plates, CD8 naive on two plates, and CD8 memory on one plate. The study deeply sequenced blood TCR repertoires of about five healthy adults to estimate repertoire size and the extent of clonotype sharing between individuals. Libraries were prepared and TCR repertoires were sequenced by different laboratories using diverse techniques, in order to increase sequencing depth and limit assay-specific biases. Per donor, leukapheresis produced somewhere between about 0.85 and 8.9 billion PBMCs. Broad study findings and their caveats: Sampling was limited to blood, and TCR repertoires in tissue likely differ from TCR repertoires in blood. The small number of donors limited the genetic and exposure-history diversity represented. Higher generation probabilities were observed for clonotypes shared by all four sorted-subset donors than for non-shared clonotypes. Incomplete sequencing was indicated by rarefaction of sorted-subset datasets, despite the large sequencing depth. Pairwise subsampling led to the expectation that sequencing depth would affect the degree of clonotype sharing among donors. Larger estimated clonotype richness was generally found for naive subsets than for memory subsets. Sharing across several donors was observed for roughly 5% of naive CD4, under 4% of naive CD8, 2.3% of memory CD4, and around 0.4% of memory CD8 clonotypes.

As regards this clone: Its cognate antigen has yet to be identified. Per-base qualities were not stored, and no clone one base away is much larger.

CD8 naive samples were obtained by positive selection for CCR7 among CD45RO-negative cells, yielding a CD45RA+CCR7+ population from which TemRA cells were excluded. Donors were healthy HIV-negative adults with no recently reported acute infections or vaccinations. All donors were Caucasian adults living in Nashville, Tennessee, USA. Blood was collected by leukapheresis, and PBMCs were isolated by Ficoll-Histopaque density gradient centrifugation and then cryopreserved in liquid nitrogen vapor phase. Analytical flow cytometry was used to check the purity and quantity of each magnetically sorted T cell population. Genomic DNA was isolated from each sorted fraction and quantified by UV absorbance on a Nanodrop 2000c. Using the deep immunoSEQ assay, TCR CDR3 regions were amplified from genomic DNA by multiplex PCR. Extracted genomic DNA from each cell subset was spread evenly across all wells of several immunoSEQ 96-well plates, with each plate serving as a replicate. For sorted subsets, each replicate PCR was loaded with approximately 190 ng genomic DNA, equivalent to 25,000 to 35,000 T cell genomes. Purified libraries were measured with a Qubit 3.0 fluorometer, size-checked on a Bioanalyzer 2100, and measured again with the KAPA Library Quantification kit. A separate single-read 150-cycle Illumina NextSeq 550 flow cell was used to sequence each immunoSEQ 96-well plate. Processing in the source paper ran as follows. Because only junctional sequences without quality scores were contained in the immunoSEQ output, filtering matching that applied to full-length reads could not be performed. Sequences were annotated with PyIR, a Python wrapper for IgBLAST v1.9, and V/J genes and CDR3 were assigned using IMGT germline references. Reads were removed for weak V/J assignments (E-value above 1e-6), missing CDR3, stop codons, out-of-frame junctions, or ambiguous translated residues. V3J clonotypes were defined as sequences sharing the same inferred V gene, J gene, and CDR3 amino acid sequence. To compute the percentage overlap between repertoires, the number of shared unique clonotypes was divided by the size of the smaller repertoire. Repertoire richness was assessed with RTK rarefaction, the Chao1 estimator, and Recon v2.1 estimates of unobserved clonotypes. For all TCRbeta clonotypes obtained by the gDNA method from a handful of donors, generation probabilities were computed with OLGA. Drawn from immuneACCESS, this table holds only the in-frame rearrangements with V and J called that TCRdb kept. Clones are partly lost; checked studies trace under half to an unresolved V gene and leave the rest unexplained. Clonal size and the V and J genes are those of that table, whereas D and trimming came from the DNA. A total of 2 million to 2.5 million clones appear in this sample, about 95% of them only once. The ten most abundant clones make up 1.1% of the sample.

The receptor was derived from a man younger than 30 in good health. Sequenced input: naive CD8+ T cells sorted from blood. The cell subset or site label, read with the paper, signifies: CD45RA+CCR7+.

DNA sequence: TGCGCCAGCAGCCAAGGCGCAGGCACCAACACTGAAGCTTTCTTT. This sequence encodes CASSQGAGTNTEAFF. The chain was built from TRBV4-3 and TRBJ1-1; the D gene is unclear. The CDR3 measures 15 amino acids from cysteine to phenylalanine. The read is trimmed to its CDR3 DNA, 45 bases read in frame from base 1. Cut back by 1 base and 2 bases, the V and J ends lie 11 bases apart. From the germline V gene, CDR1 is LGHNA and CDR2 is YSLEER.